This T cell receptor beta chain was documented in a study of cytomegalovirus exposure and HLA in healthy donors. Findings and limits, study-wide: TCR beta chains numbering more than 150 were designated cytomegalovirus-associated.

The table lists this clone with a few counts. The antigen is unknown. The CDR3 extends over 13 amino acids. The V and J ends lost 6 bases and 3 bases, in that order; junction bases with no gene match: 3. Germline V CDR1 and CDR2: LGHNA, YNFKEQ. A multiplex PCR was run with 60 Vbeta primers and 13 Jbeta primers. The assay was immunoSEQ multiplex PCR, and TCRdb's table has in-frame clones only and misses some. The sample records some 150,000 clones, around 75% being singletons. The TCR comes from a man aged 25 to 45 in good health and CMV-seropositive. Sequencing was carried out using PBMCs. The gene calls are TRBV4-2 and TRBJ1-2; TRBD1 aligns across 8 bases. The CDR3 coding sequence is TGTGCCAGCAGAGGACAGGGTGACTATGGCTACACCTTC. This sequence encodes CASRGQGDYGYTF.